This T cell receptor (beta chain) was profiled in a study of OX40 agonist ivuxolimab in advanced cancers. Study information: Hepatocellular carcinoma, melanoma, renal cell or head and neck cancer was diagnosed in the dose-escalation patients. Cohort: around 86% men, mean age about 60, aged about 23 to 80. Study-wide results and caveats: CD4+ and CD8+ blood T cells expanded clonally by week 6 at 0.1 to 3.0 mg/kg.

Germline V CDR1 and CDR2: SGHTA, FQGNSA. CDR3 length: 16 amino acids. V shed 2 bases and J 5 bases; nucleotides not matched to a gene: 7. Remarks on this clone: What it binds is unknown.

The assay was immunoSEQ multiplex PCR, and TCRdb's table has in-frame clones only and misses some. The data show 74,000 or so clones, around 86% seen once. The chain combines TRBV7-2 with TRBJ2-1, with 9 nucleotides matching TRBD2. The receptor was isolated from an adult with an advanced solid tumor such as melanoma, head and neck, liver or kidney cancer. This sample comprised CD4+ or CD8+ T cells sorted from blood, obtained in a trial of the OX40 agonist ivuxolimab. The CDR3, as DNA: TGTGCCAGCAGCTTAACCGTGGGACTAGCTGACAATGAGCAGTTCTTC. Amino acid sequence: CASSLTVGLADNEQFF.